This TCR beta chain originates from a study of T cells in Graves' hyperthyroidism and ophthalmopathy. This clonotype was counted at least ten times. Authors of the study amplified TCR beta CDR3 regions from RNA transcripts. HTBI primers were the set used in a first-round RT-PCR of the TCR CDR3. TCRdb re-analysed the multiplex PCR reads in MiXCR, keeping a single row per CDR3 protein. The sample shows around 520,000 distinct CDR3 sequences, around 22% of them seen only once. Pregnant or lactating patients were excluded, as were those with uncontrolled infection or other autoimmune disease. Source material: blood. This TCR came from a woman under 40 with Graves' ophthalmopathy.

The CDR3 region is CASSYGAGQQETQYF. CDR3 nucleotide sequence: TGTGCCAGCAGTTACGGGGCGGGGCAGCAAGAGACCCAGTACTTC. The rearrangement uses TRBV6-2 or TRBV6-3 and TRBJ2-5; D is perhaps TRBD2 (6 bases). With 2 bases removed from V and 2 bases from J, the gap between germline ends came to 12 bases. Germline CDR1 is MNHEY and CDR2 is SVGEGT. The CDR3 length is 15 residues.